The source of this TCR beta chain is a study of blood T cells in healthy people across ages. Study-level findings and limits: In these data, TCR beta diversity tracked strongly with naive T cell percentage.

There are 16 residues in the CDR3. V lost 8 bases, J lost 4 bases, and 12 bases stayed unmatched. Germline CDR1 reads SNHLY; CDR2 reads FYNNEI. For the second PCR, which ran for about 6 to 11 cycles, a sample-barcoded 5' primer and a J-beta primer mix were used. TCRdb re-analysed the 5' RACE reads in MiXCR, keeping a single row per CDR3 protein. This repertoire shows about 640,000 distinct CDR3 sequences, roughly 50% found once; its top ten account for around 37%. This clonotype was seen a few times. Antigen unknown. The chain carries TRBV2 and TRBJ2-5; TRBD2 matches 11 bases. The receptor was derived from a man aged 55 to 70 in good health. Sequenced sample: blood. The CDR3 spells CASGRGLAVLVETQYF. The CDR3 DNA reads as TGTGCCAGCGGGAGGGGACTAGCGGTCCTTGTAGAGACCCAGTACTTC.